This T cell receptor beta chain was retrieved from a study of T cells after yellow fever vaccination. As for this clonotype: Its antigen is currently unknown.

The CDR3 is 12 residues long. Germline assignment: CDR1 MNHEY and CDR2 SVGAGI. Between the trimmed V and J ends, which lost 7 bases and 3 bases, there was a span of 10 bases. 5'RACE template switching added a universal primer site and UMIs to TCR cDNA. TCRdb itself ran the 5' RACE reads through MiXCR, one entry per CDR3 protein. There are fewer than 350,000 distinct CDR3 sequences in the sample; roughly 4.3% occur only once, and approximately 19% lies in the top ten. General study results and limits: Bulk-population clonotypes that are abundant could appear as contaminants in FACS-sorted repertoires. The study re-detected most primary-vaccination clones after the booster (about 96% CD4, roughly 85% CD8).

The rearrangement links TRBV6-5 to TRBJ2-7; D not certain. The clonotype originates from a man younger than 35 who received the YFV17D yellow fever vaccine. The specimen comprised PBMCs, sampled 15 days after the yellow fever booster vaccination. The CDR3 coding sequence is TGTGCCAGCACCTCATATGACTACGAGCAGTACTTC. It yields the protein CASTSYDYEQYF.